The rows below give T cell receptor beta chains drawn from one sample of a study of beta chain features in type 1 diabetes. Sequencing used immunoSEQ multiplex PCR; TCRdb keeps in-frame clones, though not all of them. The profile covers 40,000 or so clones, with 51% appearing a single time and roughly 2.1% taken by the ten largest. Sequenced: Tregs from blood. The receptors were sampled from a young woman in good health. Each CDR3 is given with its conserved first and last residue. Each record gives: J gene, clone size, V gene, D gene, CDR3 protein, CDR3 DNA. The D gene is left open where the match is weak. Some rows mark clone size as missing; the rest say once, few, many or name a class of expanded clone.

j_gene: TRBJ2-4
abundance: .
v_gene: TRBV10-1
d_gene: .
CDR3aa: CASSESVLNGKNIQYF
CDR3nt: TGCGCCAGCAGTGAGTCAGTACTGAATGGCAAAAACATTCAGTACTTC

j_gene: TRBJ2-7
abundance: few
v_gene: TRBV28
d_gene: TRBD2
CDR3aa: CASSLGGRAWEQYF
CDR3nt: TGTGCCAGCAGTTTAGGCGGGAGGGCTTGGGAGCAGTACTTC

j_gene: TRBJ2-7
abundance: .
v_gene: TRBV30
d_gene: TRBD1
CDR3aa: CAWSGFATGGFHEQYF
CDR3nt: TGTGCCTGGAGTGGCTTCGCGACAGGGGGCTTCCACGAGCAGTACTTC

j_gene: TRBJ1-4
abundance: .
v_gene: TRBV11-2
d_gene: .
CDR3aa: CASSSGGGNEKLFF
CDR3nt: TGTGCCAGCAGCTCCGGGGGGGGGAATGAAAAACTGTTTTTT

j_gene: TRBJ1-4
abundance: .
v_gene: TRBV4-3
d_gene: TRBD1
CDR3aa: CASSQDGKTGVNEKLFF
CDR3nt: TGCGCCAGCAGCCAAGATGGGAAGACAGGGGTTAATGAAAAACTGTTTTTT

j_gene: TRBJ2-5
abundance: .
v_gene: TRBV2
d_gene: .
CDR3aa: CASSKQGTVETQYF
CDR3nt: TGTGCCAGCAGCAAACAGGGGACTGTAGAGACCCAGTACTTC

j_gene: TRBJ2-3
abundance: once
v_gene: TRBV7-8
d_gene: .
CDR3aa: CASSSRQVGLATDTQYF
CDR3nt: TGTGCCAGCAGCTCCAGGCAGGTCGGCTTGGCCACAGATACGCAGTATTTT

j_gene: TRBJ2-7
abundance: .
v_gene: TRBV5-4
d_gene: TRBD2
CDR3aa: CASSTSGTAYEQYF
CDR3nt: TGTGCCAGCAGCACTAGCGGGACGGCCTACGAGCAGTACTTC

j_gene: TRBJ2-1
abundance: few
v_gene: TRBV29-1
d_gene: TRBD2
CDR3aa: CSTLGSGRVGEQFF
CDR3nt: TGCAGCACGTTGGGTAGCGGGAGGGTAGGTGAGCAGTTCTTC

j_gene: TRBJ1-2
abundance: few
v_gene: TRBV29-1
d_gene: TRBD1
CDR3aa: CSMRDRVDGYTF
CDR3nt: TGCAGCATGAGGGACAGGGTAGACGGCTACACCTTC

j_gene: TRBJ2-7
abundance: once
v_gene: TRBV4-3
d_gene: TRBD2
CDR3aa: CASSQDLGLASREQYF
CDR3nt: TGCGCCAGCAGCCAAGATCTGGGACTAGCGTCTCGGGAGCAGTACTTC

j_gene: TRBJ2-1
abundance: once
v_gene: TRBV5-1
d_gene: .
CDR3aa: CASSAGQYNEQFF
CDR3nt: TGCGCCAGCAGCGCCGGACAGTACAATGAGCAGTTCTTC

j_gene: TRBJ2-1
abundance: few
v_gene: TRBV18
d_gene: .
CDR3aa: CASSPYGSGNEQFF
CDR3nt: TGTGCCAGCTCACCATACGGGTCTGGCAATGAGCAGTTCTTC

j_gene: TRBJ1-2
abundance: few
v_gene: TRBV6-5
d_gene: .
CDR3aa: CASTSRYSYGYTF
CDR3nt: TGTGCCAGCACTTCCCGTTATAGCTATGGCTACACCTTC

j_gene: TRBJ1-5
abundance: .
v_gene: TRBV18
d_gene: TRBD1
CDR3aa: CASSPDRDQPQHF
CDR3nt: TGTGCCAGCTCACCGGACAGGGATCAGCCCCAGCATTTT

j_gene: TRBJ2-7
abundance: .
v_gene: TRBV9
d_gene: .
CDR3aa: CASSFRGNSYEQYF
CDR3nt: TGTGCCAGCAGCTTTCGAGGGAACTCCTACGAGCAGTACTTC